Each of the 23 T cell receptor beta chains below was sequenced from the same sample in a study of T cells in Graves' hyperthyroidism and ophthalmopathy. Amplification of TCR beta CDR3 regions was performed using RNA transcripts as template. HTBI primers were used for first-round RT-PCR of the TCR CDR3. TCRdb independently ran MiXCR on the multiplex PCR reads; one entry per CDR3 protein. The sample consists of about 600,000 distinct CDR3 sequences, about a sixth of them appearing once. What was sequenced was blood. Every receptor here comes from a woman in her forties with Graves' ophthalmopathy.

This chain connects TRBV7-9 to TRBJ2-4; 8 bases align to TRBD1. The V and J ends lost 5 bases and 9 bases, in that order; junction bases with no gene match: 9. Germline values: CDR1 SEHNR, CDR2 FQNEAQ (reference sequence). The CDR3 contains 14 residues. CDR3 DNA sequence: TGTGCCAGCAGCCTGGGACAGGAGTTTGGCATTCAGTACTTC. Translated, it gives CASSLGQEFGIQYF.

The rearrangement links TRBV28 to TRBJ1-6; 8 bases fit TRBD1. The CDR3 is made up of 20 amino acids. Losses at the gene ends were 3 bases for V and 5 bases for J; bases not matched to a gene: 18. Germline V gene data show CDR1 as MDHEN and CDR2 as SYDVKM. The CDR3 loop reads CASSFYWTGTTMSNNSPLHF. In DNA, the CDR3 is TGTGCCAGCAGTTTCTATTGGACAGGGACGACGATGTCCAATAATTCACCCCTCCACTTT. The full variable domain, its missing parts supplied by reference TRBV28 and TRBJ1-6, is DVKVTQSSRYLVKRTGEKVFLECVQDMDHENMFWYRQDPGLGLRLIYFSYDVKMKEKGDIPEGYSVSREKKERFSLILESASTNQTSMYLCASSFYWTGTTMSNNSPLHFGNGTRLTVT.

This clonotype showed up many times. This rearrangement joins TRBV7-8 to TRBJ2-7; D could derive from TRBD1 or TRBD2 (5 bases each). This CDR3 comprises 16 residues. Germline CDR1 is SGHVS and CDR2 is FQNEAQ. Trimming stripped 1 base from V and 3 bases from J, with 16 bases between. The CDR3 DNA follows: TGTGCCAGCAGCTTAGTTTCCGGGACGGGAAACTACGAGCAGTACTTC. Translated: CASSLVSGTGNYEQYF.

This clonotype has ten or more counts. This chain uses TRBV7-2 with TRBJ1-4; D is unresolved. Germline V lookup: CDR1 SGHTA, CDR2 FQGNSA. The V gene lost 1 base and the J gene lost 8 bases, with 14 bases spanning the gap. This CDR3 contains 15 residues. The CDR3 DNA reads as TGTGCCAGCAGCTTAGTTCCGGAAGTCCGCGAAAAACTGTTTTTT. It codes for CASSLVPEVREKLFF.

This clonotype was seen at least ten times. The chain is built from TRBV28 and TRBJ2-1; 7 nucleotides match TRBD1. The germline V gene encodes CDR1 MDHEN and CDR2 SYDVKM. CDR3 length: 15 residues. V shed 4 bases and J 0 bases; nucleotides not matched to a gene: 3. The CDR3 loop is CASSYRGSSYNEQFF. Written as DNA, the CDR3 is TGTGCCAGCAGTTACAGGGGTAGCTCCTACAATGAGCAGTTCTTC.

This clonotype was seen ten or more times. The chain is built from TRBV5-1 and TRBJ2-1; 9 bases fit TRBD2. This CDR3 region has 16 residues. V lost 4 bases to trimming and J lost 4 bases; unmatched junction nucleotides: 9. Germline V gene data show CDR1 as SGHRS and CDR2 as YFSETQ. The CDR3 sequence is CASSLGAGGKYNEQFF. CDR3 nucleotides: TGCGCCAGCAGCCTGGGAGCGGGGGGAAAATACAATGAGCAGTTCTTC.

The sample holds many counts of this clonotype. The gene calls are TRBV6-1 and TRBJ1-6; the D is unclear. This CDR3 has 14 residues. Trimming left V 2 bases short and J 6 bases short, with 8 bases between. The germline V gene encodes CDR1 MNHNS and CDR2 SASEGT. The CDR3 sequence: CASSERAPNSPLHF. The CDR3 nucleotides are TGTGCCAGCAGTGAAAGAGCTCCTAATTCACCCCTCCACTTT.

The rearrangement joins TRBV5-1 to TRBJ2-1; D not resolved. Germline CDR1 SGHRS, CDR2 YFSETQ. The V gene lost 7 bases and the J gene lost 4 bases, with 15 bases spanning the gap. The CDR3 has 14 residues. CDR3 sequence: CASSKGMEYNEQFF. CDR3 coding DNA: TGCGCCAGCTCGAAAGGAATGGAGTACAATGAGCAGTTCTTC.

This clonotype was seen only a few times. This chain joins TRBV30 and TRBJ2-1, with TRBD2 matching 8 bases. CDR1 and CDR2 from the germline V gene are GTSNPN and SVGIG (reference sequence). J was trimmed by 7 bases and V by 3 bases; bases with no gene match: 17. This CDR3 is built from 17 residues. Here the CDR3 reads CAWRRGLARGGANEQFF. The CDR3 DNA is TGTGCCTGGAGAAGGGGTCTAGCCCGGGGGGGGGCGAATGAGCAGTTCTTC.

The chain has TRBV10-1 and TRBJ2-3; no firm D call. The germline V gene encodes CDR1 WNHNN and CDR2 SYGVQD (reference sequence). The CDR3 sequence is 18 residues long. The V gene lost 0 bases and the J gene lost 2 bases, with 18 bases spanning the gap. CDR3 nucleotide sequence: TGCGCCAGCAGTGAGTCCGCGGAAACTAAAACCGACACAGATACGCAGTATTTT. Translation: CASSESAETKTDTDTQYF.

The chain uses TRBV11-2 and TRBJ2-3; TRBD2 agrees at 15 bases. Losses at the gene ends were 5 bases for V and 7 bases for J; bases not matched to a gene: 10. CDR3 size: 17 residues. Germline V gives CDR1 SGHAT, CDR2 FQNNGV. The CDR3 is CASSPSPGLAGGNTQYF. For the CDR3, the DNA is TGTGCCAGCAGCCCCTCTCCGGGACTAGCGGGGGGCAATACGCAGTATTTT.

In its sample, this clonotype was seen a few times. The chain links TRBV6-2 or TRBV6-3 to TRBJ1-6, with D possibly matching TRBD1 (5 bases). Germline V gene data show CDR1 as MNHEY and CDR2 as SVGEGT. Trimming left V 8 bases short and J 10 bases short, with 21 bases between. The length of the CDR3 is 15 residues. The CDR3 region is CASDQNPGGTSPLHF. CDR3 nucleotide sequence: TGTGCCAGCGACCAAAATCCCGGGGGGACCTCACCCCTCCACTTT.

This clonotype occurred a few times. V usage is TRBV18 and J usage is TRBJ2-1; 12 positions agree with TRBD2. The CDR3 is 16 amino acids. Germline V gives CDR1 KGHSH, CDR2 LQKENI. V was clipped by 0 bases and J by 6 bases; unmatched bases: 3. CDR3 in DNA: TGTGCCAGCTCACCACCGGCTAGCGGGGGGGCCAATGAGCAGTTCTTC. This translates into CASSPPASGGANEQFF.

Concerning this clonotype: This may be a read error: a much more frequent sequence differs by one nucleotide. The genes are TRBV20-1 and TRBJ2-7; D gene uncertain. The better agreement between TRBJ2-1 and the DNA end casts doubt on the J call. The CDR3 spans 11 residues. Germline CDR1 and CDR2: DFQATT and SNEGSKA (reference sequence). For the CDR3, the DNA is TGCAGTTCCGAAAGGATGTACGAGCAGTTCTTC. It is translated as CSSERMYEQFF.

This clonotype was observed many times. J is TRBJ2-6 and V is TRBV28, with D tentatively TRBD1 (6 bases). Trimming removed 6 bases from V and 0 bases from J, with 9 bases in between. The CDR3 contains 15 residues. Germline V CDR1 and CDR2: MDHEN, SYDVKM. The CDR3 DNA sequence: TGTGCCAGCAGCTACAGGGACTCTGGGGCCAACGTCCTGACTTTC. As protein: CASSYRDSGANVLTF. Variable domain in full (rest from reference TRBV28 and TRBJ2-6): DVKVTQSSRYLVKRTGEKVFLECVQDMDHENMFWYRQDPGLGLRLIYFSYDVKMKEKGDIPEGYSVSREKKERFSLILESASTNQTSMYLCASSYRDSGANVLTFGAGSRLTVL.

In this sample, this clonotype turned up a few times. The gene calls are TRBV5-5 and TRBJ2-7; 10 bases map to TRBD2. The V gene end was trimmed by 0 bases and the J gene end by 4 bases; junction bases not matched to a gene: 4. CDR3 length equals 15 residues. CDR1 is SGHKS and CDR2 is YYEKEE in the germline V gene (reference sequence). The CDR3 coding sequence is TGTGCCAGCAGCTTGGCATTACTAGCGGGATACGAGCAGTACTTC. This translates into CASSLALLAGYEQYF.

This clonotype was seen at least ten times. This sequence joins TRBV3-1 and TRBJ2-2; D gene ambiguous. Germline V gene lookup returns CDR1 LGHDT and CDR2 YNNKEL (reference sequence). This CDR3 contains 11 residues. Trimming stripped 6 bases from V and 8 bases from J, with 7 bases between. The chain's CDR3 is CASSHLGELFF. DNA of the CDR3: TGTGCCAGCAGTCACTTGGGGGAGCTGTTTTTT.

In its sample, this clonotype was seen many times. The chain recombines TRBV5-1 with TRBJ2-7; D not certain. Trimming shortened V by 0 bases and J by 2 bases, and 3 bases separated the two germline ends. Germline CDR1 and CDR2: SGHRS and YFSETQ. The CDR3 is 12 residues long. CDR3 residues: CASSLAPYEQYF. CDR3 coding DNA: TGCGCCAGCAGCTTGGCCCCCTACGAGCAGTACTTC.

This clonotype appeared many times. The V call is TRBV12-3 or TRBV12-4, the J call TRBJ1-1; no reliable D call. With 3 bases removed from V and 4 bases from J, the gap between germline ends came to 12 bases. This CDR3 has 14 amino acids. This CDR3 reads CASSFITSGTEAFF. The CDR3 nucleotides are TGTGCCAGCAGTTTTATCACATCGGGCACTGAAGCTTTCTTT.

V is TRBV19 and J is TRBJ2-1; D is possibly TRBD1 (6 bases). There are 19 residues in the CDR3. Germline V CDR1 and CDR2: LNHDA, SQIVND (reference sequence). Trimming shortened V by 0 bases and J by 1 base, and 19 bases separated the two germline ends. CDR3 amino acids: CASSIDSASQTGSYNEQFF. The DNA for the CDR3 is TGTGCCAGTAGTATAGACTCCGCCTCCCAGACAGGATCCTACAATGAGCAGTTCTTC.

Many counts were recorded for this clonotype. The CDR3 DNA reads as TGTGCCAGCAGTGAAGGAGCTGGGCGGAGGACGGGGTCCCAGTACTTC. Amino acids: CASSEGAGRRTGSQYF. The chain uses TRBV6-1 and TRBJ2-5; maybe TRBD2 (5 bases). Deletions cut 1 base from V and 9 bases from J, with 21 bases between. The CDR3 runs to 16 residues. Per the germline V gene, CDR1 is MNHNS and CDR2 is SASEGT.

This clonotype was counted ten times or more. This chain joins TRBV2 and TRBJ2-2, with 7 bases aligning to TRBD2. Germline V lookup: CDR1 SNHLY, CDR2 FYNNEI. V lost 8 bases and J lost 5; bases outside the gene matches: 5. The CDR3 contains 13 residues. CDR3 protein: CASSRGETGELFF. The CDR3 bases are TGTGCCAGCTCCCGGGGGGAAACCGGGGAGCTGTTTTTT.

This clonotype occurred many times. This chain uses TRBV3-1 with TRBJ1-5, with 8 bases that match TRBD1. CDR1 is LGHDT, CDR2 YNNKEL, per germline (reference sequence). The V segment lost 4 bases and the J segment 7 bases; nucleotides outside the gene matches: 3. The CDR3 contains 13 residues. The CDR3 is CASSPDREQPQHF. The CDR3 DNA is TGTGCCAGCAGCCCGGACAGGGAACAGCCCCAGCATTTT.